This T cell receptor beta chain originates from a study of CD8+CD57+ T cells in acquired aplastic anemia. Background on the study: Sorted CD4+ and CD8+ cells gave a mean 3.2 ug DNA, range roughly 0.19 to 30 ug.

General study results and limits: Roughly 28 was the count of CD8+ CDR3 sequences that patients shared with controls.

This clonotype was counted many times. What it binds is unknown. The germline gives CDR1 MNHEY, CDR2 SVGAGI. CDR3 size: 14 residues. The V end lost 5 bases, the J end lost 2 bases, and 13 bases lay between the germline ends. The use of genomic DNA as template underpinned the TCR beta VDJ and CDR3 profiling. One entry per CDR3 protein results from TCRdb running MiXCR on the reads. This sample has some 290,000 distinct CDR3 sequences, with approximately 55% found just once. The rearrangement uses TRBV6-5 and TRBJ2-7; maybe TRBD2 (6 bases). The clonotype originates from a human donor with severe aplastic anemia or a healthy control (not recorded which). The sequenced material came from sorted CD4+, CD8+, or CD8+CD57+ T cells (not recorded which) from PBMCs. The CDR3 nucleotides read TGTGCCAGCAGTCCCGGGGACTCTACCTACGAGCAGTACTTC. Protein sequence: CASSPGDSTYEQYF.